This T cell receptor (beta chain) derives from a study of shared clonotypes between healthy human individuals. Trimming pared 2 bases from V and 7 bases from J, leaving 8 bases between. The CDR3 consists of 13 residues. Germline V gives CDR1 SGHTA, CDR2 FQGTGA. Clones were sequenced by immunoSEQ multiplex PCR, and TCRdb holds only the in-frame ones, with some missing. This table has millions of clones, 95% appearing once. The sample comprised naive CD4+ T cells sorted from blood. The sample's subset: CD45RA+ positively selected. This clonotype was sampled from a man between 18 and 29 years old in good health. The V call is TRBV7-3, the J call TRBJ2-2; D uncertain. The CDR3 reads CASSLGVFGELFF. The CDR3 DNA reads as TGTGCCAGCAGCTTAGGGGTCTTCGGGGAGCTGTTTTTT.